These T cell receptor beta chains were read from a single sample in a study of OX40 agonist ivuxolimab in advanced cancers. The assay was immunoSEQ multiplex PCR, and TCRdb's table has in-frame clones only and misses some. Of approximately 98,000 clones in the sample, 80% to 95% were seen once. The sequences come from CD4+ or CD8+ T cells sorted from blood, collected in a trial of the OX40 agonist ivuxolimab. The receptors stem from an adult with an advanced solid tumor such as melanoma, head and neck, liver or kidney cancer. CDR3s include the opening cysteine and the closing phenylalanine or tryptophan. The order of the fields is V gene, J gene, clone size, D gene, CDR3 protein, CDR3 DNA. The D gene is left open where the match is weak. Clone sizes are given selectively: once, few, many, or a class where the clone is expanded.

>TRBV29-1|TRBJ2-3|.|TRBD2
CSAGGAGGTQYF
TGCAGCGCTGGAGGGGCGGGAGGTACGCAGTATTTT
>TRBV5-6|TRBJ2-5|.|.
CASSRPDSQETQYF
TGTGCCAGCAGCCGACCCGACAGCCAAGAGACCCAGTACTTC
>TRBV6-5|TRBJ1-2|once|.
CASSYSGPPVSGYTF
TGTGCCAGCAGTTACTCGGGGCCCCCGGTCAGTGGCTACACCTTC
>TRBV6-6|TRBJ2-7|.|TRBD1
CASSYGGTGYEQYF
TGTGCCAGCAGTTACGGGGGGACAGGGTACGAGCAGTACTTC
>TRBV10-3|TRBJ2-7|.|.
CAISWRHEQYF
TGTGCCATCAGTTGGAGACACGAGCAGTACTTC
>TRBV2|TRBJ2-2|.|.
CASSEARAGELFF
TGTGCCAGCAGTGAAGCGCGAGCCGGGGAGCTGTTTTTT
>TRBV29-1|TRBJ1-1|.|.
CSVRTCRWTEAFF
TGCAGCGTTCGAACCTGCCGATGGACTGAAGCTTTCTTT
>TRBV6-5|TRBJ2-6|.|.
CASRLAAAGANVLTF
TGTGCCAGCCGACTTGCGGCAGCTGGGGCCAACGTCCTGACTTTC
>TRBV5-8|TRBJ2-1|.|.
CASSLEIIGSNEQFF
TGTGCCAGCAGCTTGGAGATCATAGGATCCAATGAGCAGTTCTTC
>TRBV10-1|TRBJ2-3|.|TRBD1
CASNPGTGGSDTQYF
TGCGCCAGCAACCCCGGGACAGGGGGGTCAGATACGCAGTATTTT
>TRBV18|TRBJ2-7|.|.
CASSPSLDEQYF
TGTGCCAGCTCACCATCTCTTGACGAGCAGTACTTC
>TRBV7-3|TRBJ2-3|.|.
CASSLKERVLDTDTQYF
TGTGCCAGCAGCTTAAAAGAGCGGGTCCTTGACACAGATACGCAGTATTTT
>TRBV5-1|TRBJ2-3|.|.
CASSLVYSTDTQYF
TGCGCCAGCAGCTTGGTATACAGCACAGATACGCAGTATTTT
>TRBV2|TRBJ1-1|.|.
CASSSERNTEAFF
TGTGCCAGCAGTAGTGAGAGGAACACTGAAGCTTTCTTT
>TRBV11-2|TRBJ2-5|.|TRBD2
CASGRGETQYF
TGTGCCAGCGGGAGGGGAGAGACCCAGTACTTC
>TRBV5-6|TRBJ2-5|.|TRBD2
CASSGGLAGRRSETQYF
TGTGCCAGCAGCGGAGGACTAGCGGGAAGGAGGAGTGAGACCCAGTACTTC
>TRBV6-5|TRBJ2-7|.|TRBD2
CASSYGGRVYEQYF
TGTGCCAGCAGTTACGGCGGGAGAGTTTACGAGCAGTACTTC
>TRBV2|TRBJ1-2|once|.
CASREDHGYTF
TGTGCCAGCAGGGAGGACCATGGCTACACCTTC
>TRBV15|TRBJ2-5|.|.
CATSRVQGQQETQYF
TGTGCCACCAGCAGAGTTCAAGGACAGCAAGAGACCCAGTACTTC
>TRBV9|TRBJ2-7|once|TRBD2
CASSVGLAGSYEQYF
TGTGCCAGCAGCGTAGGACTAGCGGGCTCCTACGAGCAGTACTTC
>TRBV6-5|TRBJ1-2|.|TRBD1
CASRAGQTQNGYTF
TGTGCCAGCAGGGCGGGACAGACCCAAAATGGCTACACCTTC
>TRBV6-1|TRBJ2-1|.|TRBD2
CASREAGDDYNEQFF
TGTGCCAGCAGGGAAGCGGGAGACGACTACAATGAGCAGTTCTTC
>TRBV6-5|TRBJ1-3|once|TRBD1
CASKQGAGNTIYF
TGTGCCAGCAAACAGGGGGCGGGAAACACCATATATTTT
>TRBV5-5|TRBJ2-2|.|TRBD1
CASSPPGQRANTGELFF
TGTGCCAGCAGCCCGCCGGGACAGAGAGCCAACACCGGGGAGCTGTTTTTT